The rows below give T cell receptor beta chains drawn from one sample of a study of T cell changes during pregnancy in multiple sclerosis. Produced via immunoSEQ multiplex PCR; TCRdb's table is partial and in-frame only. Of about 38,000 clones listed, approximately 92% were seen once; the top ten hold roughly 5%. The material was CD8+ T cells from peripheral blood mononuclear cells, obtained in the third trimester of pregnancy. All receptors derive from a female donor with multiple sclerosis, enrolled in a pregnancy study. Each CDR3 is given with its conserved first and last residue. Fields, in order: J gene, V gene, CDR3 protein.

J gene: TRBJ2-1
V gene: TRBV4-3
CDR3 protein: CASSQEGREDNEQFF

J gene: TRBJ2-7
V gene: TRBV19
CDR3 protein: CASSSGDREYEQYF

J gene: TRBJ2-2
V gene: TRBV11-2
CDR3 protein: CASSFGQGGRTGELFF

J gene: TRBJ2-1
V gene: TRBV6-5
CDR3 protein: CASSYSGNEQFF

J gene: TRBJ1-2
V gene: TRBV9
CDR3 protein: CASSVGQSGGIYGYTF

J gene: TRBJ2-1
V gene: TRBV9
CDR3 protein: CASSPVRGYNEQFF

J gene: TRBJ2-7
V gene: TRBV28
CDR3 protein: CASIEDRGVNEQYF

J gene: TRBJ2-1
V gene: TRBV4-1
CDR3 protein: CASNYPGRFYDEQFF

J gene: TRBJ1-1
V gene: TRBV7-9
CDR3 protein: CASSFGRDTEAFF

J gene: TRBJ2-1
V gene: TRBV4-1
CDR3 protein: CASSQVHSSYNEQFF

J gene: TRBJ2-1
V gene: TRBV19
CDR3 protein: CASSIAKLAISYNEQFF

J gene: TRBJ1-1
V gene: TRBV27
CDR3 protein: CASSWTGEGTEAFF

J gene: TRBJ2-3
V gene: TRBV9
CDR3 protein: CASSRSGIEGVISTDTQYF

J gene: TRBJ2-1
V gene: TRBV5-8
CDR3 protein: CASSLRQGQVDEQFF

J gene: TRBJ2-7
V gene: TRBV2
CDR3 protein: CASSNGLAGDYEQYF

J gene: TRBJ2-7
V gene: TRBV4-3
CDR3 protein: CASSQDRGARTQGEQYF

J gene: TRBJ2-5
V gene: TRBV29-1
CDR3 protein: CSVDGLTGEETQYF

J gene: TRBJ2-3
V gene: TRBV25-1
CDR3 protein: CASSPARGRAADTQYF

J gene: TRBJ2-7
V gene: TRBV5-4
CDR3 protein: CASTRAGQSYEQYF

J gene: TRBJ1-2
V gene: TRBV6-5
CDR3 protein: CASSYGGKGYGYTF

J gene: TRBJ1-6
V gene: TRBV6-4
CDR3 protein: CASSDGTNSPLHF

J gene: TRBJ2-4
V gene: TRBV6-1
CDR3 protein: CASSDHSSSAKNIQYF

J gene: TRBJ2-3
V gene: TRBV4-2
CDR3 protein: CASSHDTMVVVAGDTQYF

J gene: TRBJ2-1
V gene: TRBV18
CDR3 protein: CASSQLGTSGSTVDEQFF

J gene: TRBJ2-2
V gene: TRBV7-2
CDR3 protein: CASSLAPLRELFF

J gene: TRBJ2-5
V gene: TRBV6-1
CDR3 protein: CAARDRAEETQYF

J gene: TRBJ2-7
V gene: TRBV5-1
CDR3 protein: CASSLDGGYSDGKNF

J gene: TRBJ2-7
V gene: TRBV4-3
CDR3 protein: CASSQGGAGDYEQYF

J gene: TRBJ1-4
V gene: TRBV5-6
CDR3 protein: CASSPWEEDNEKLFF

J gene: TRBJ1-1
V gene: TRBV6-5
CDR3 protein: CASSRQGMNTEAFF

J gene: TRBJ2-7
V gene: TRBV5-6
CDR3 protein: CASSPDRGAYEQYF

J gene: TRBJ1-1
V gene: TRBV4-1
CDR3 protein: CASSWIPGTGLQAFF

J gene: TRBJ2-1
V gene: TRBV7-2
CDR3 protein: CASSWEGLAGGEQFF

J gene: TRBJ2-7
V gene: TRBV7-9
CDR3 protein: CASSLVAGNEQYF

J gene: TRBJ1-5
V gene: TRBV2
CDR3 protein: CASSEPRFNQPQHF

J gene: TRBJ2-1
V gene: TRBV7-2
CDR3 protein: CASSLDLGLNYYNEQFF

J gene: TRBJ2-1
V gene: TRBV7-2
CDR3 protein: CASSSDSGTYNEQFF

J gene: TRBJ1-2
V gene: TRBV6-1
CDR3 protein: CASRGRGPMNYGYTF

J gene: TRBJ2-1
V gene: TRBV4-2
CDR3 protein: CASSKPEGTSDLNEQFF

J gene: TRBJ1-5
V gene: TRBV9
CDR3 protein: CASSVESTHQPQHF

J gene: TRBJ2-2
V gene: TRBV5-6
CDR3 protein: CASSPNMNTGELFF

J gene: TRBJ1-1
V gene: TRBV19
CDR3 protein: CASSIQEGTEAFF

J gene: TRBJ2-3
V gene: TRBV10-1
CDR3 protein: CASTPLGQGDTDTQYF

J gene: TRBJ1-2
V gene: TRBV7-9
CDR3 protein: CASSNTTGANLYGYTF